This T cell receptor (beta chain) was identified during a study of beta chain features in type 1 diabetes. Whole-study results and caveats: At VDJ recombination sites, type 1 diabetes patients had fewer insertions and more deleted nucleotides. PCR could preferentially amplify shorter templates, alike in patients and controls.

In its sample, this clone was seen a few times. Antigen specificity is unknown. CDR1 and CDR2 (germline): MNHNS, SASEGT. The V and J ends lost 3 bases and 4 bases, in that order; junction bases with no gene match: 6. The CDR3 covers 17 residues. The sequenced template was cDNA made from the entire isolated RNA. This table comes from immunoSEQ multiplex PCR, and its TCRdb copy is limited to in-frame clones, with some not included. Of some 410,000 clones listed, over 9.5% are singletons. CD4+ naive, central memory, regulatory and stem cell-like memory subsets were isolated by sorting on CD45RO/CCR7/CD25/CD127/CD95/CD27. Populations isolated by sorting all had purity greater than 95%.

The chain has TRBV6-1 and TRBJ2-7; 16 nucleotides align to TRBD2. The TCR was taken from a woman younger than 35 in good health. Sequencing was performed on naive CD4+ T cells from blood. CDR3 bases: TGTGCCAGCAGTGATGGGACTAGCGGGAGGGCGTGGTACGAGCAGTACTTC. Protein sequence: CASSDGTSGRAWYEQYF.